Listed below are T cell receptor beta chains from one sample, sequenced in a study of Ad26.COV2.S vaccination and SARS-CoV-2 variants. Profiled with immunoSEQ multiplex PCR; TCRdb holds only in-frame clones, not every one. The sample contains approximately 140,000 clones, 75% to 90% of which appear only once. This material consisted of peripheral blood, taken after recovery from COVID-19. Receptor source: a human donor who had recovered from COVID-19. Each CDR3 is given with its conserved first and last residue. D genes are given only for firm matches. Clone size is shown for a subset of rows, as once, few, many or a class of expanded clone.

>TRBJ1-2|-|TRBV9|14|-
CASSGLGGTGGYTF
TGTGCCAGCAGCGGCCTCGGGGGAACAGGCGGCTACACCTTC
>TRBJ2-3|-|TRBV1|14|few
CTSSQEGYTDTQYF
TGCACCAGCAGCCAAGAAGGGTACACAGATACGCAGTATTTT
>TRBJ2-7|-|TRBV6-5|13|-
CASRAELWGEQYF
TGTGCCAGCAGGGCCGAATTGTGGGGCGAGCAGTACTTC
>TRBJ1-1|-|TRBV6-2/TRBV6-3|14|-
CASSPTLSGTEAFF
TGTGCCAGCAGCCCCACACTGTCGGGCACTGAAGCTTTCTTT
>TRBJ2-7|-|TRBV10-2|10|-
CASLGGEQYF
TGCGCCAGCCTAGGCGGCGAGCAGTACTTC
>TRBJ1-4|-|TRBV29-1|12|-
CSVVSGREKLFF
TGCAGCGTTGTGTCAGGGAGAGAAAAACTGTTTTTT
>TRBJ1-5|TRBD1|TRBV19|16|many
CASSNQAGGGNQPQHF
TGTGCCAGTAGTAACCAGGCAGGGGGAGGCAATCAGCCCCAGCATTTT
>TRBJ2-1|-|TRBV7-2|13|-
CASSSDLAREQFF
TGTGCCAGCAGCTCGGACCTAGCGCGTGAGCAGTTCTTC
>TRBJ1-5|TRBD1|TRBV5-6|15|-
CASSRSGTGAQPQHF
TGTGCCAGCAGCCGCTCCGGGACAGGGGCTCAGCCCCAGCATTTT
>TRBJ2-3|TRBD1|TRBV6-6|13|-
CASRTGSVDTQYF
TGTGCCAGCCGGACAGGGAGCGTAGATACGCAGTATTTT
>TRBJ2-7|-|TRBV7-2|14|few
CASSRRDWGYEQYF
TGTGCCAGCAGCCGCCGCGACTGGGGCTACGAGCAGTACTTC
>TRBJ2-4|TRBD2|TRBV5-4|16|-
CASSLLAGGSGNIQYF
TGTGCCAGCAGCCTACTAGCGGGGGGCTCGGGAAACATTCAGTACTTC
>TRBJ2-4|TRBD1|TRBV27|16|-
CASSLNLGQYKNIQYF
TGTGCCAGCAGTTTAAATCTGGGACAGTACAAAAACATTCAGTACTTC
>TRBJ2-7|TRBD1|TRBV5-1|15|-
CASSSQGGVGREQYF
TGCGCCAGCAGCTCCCAAGGGGGCGTGGGACGAGAGCAGTACTTC
>TRBJ1-3|-|TRBV28|12|-
CASSNSVNTIYF
TGTGCCAGCAGTAACAGTGTAAACACCATATATTTT
>TRBJ2-1|-|TRBV27|16|-
CASSKTGTALKGEQFF
TGTGCCAGCAGTAAAACCGGGACCGCCCTCAAAGGTGAGCAGTTCTTC
>TRBJ1-4|-|TRBV28|15|-
CASSRRASTNEKLFF
TGTGCCAGCAGTCGCAGGGCTTCGACTAATGAAAAACTGTTTTTT
>TRBJ2-3|-|TRBV5-1|17|-
CASSFAWHSPSTDTQYF
TGCGCCAGCAGCTTCGCTTGGCACTCTCCTAGCACAGATACGCAGTATTTT
>TRBJ1-2|TRBD1|TRBV9|15|-
CASSVGQGVNYGYTF
TGTGCCAGCAGCGTAGGACAGGGGGTTAACTATGGCTACACCTTC
>TRBJ1-1|TRBD1|TRBV6-6|16|few
CASRRRTGGINTEAFF
TGTGCCAGCAGGCGAAGGACAGGTGGAATCAACACTGAAGCTTTCTTT
>TRBJ1-4|TRBD1|TRBV3-1/TRBV3-2|14|-
CASSQIGRGEKLFF
TGTGCCAGCAGCCAGATCGGCAGGGGGGAAAAACTGTTTTTT
>TRBJ1-1|-|TRBV6-5|14|-
CASRDTEMNTEAFF
TGTGCCAGCAGAGATACAGAAATGAACACTGAAGCTTTCTTT
>TRBJ2-7|TRBD1|TRBV7-2|15|-
CASSPRDRSSYEQYF
TGTGCCAGCAGCCCGCGGGACAGGAGCTCCTACGAGCAGTACTTC
>TRBJ2-3|TRBD1|TRBV5-1|14|-
CASSSQGAEDTQYF
TGCGCCAGCAGCTCTCAGGGGGCAGAAGATACGCAGTATTTT
>TRBJ2-1|TRBD2|TRBV6-5|15|-
CASSIRTSGYNEQFF
TGTGCCAGCAGTATTCGGACTAGCGGATACAATGAGCAGTTCTTC
>TRBJ2-1|-|TRBV15|14|-
CATSLKFSNNEQFF
TGTGCCACCAGCCTTAAATTCTCGAACAATGAGCAGTTCTTC
>TRBJ1-1|-|TRBV24-1|13|-
CATSERRTRRTFF
TGTGCCACCAGTGAGCGACGGACAAGGAGGACTTTCTTT
>TRBJ1-1|-|TRBV19|14|-
CASSRTRGNTEAFF
TGTGCCAGTAGTAGGACTCGGGGGAACACTGAAGCTTTCTTT
>TRBJ2-5|-|TRBV5-1|15|-
CASSLTSNTQETQYF
TGCGCCAGCAGCTTGACTTCCAATACCCAAGAGACCCAGTACTTC